This T cell receptor beta chain was sequenced for a study of beta chain features in type 1 diabetes. Reverse transcription of all isolated RNA meant that expressed TCRB transcripts were sequenced. Assay used: immunoSEQ multiplex PCR; TCRdb lists only in-frame clones, some missing. The sample holds roughly 250,000 clones, roughly 21% seen once. The study's findings and limits: There was a moderate but significant shortening of TCRB CDR3s in all four CD4+ subsets of Type 1 diabetes patients.

This clone was recorded a few times. Its antigen is unidentified. The germline CDR1 and CDR2 sequences are LGHNA and YNFKEQ. The CDR3 contains 16 residues. The junction had 2 bases not matched to a gene; V was cut back by 1 base and J by 6 bases. The sample was naive CD4+ T cells from blood. The clonotype originates from a woman between 40 and 50 years old with type 1 diabetes. This chain joins TRBV4-2 and TRBJ2-2, with TRBD2 identical over 13 bases. The CDR3 loop reads CASSQGLAGGSGELFF. In DNA, the CDR3 is TGTGCCAGCAGCCAAGGACTAGCGGGGGGCTCCGGGGAGCTGTTTTTT.